The 5 T cell receptor beta chains reported below all come from one sample, sequenced in a study of blood T cell repertoires in COVID-19. Here immunoSEQ multiplex PCR was the method, and the copy in TCRdb shows in-frame clones only, minus some. The sample comprises 150,000 to 200,000 clones, 89% of which are singletons, and roughly 2.4% rests with the top ten. Sequenced sample: PBMCs or T cells enriched from blood (not recorded which). The source is a woman in her thirties or forties with acute COVID-19.

The chain combines TRBV4-1 with TRBJ1-6; D possibly corresponds to TRBD1 (5 bases). This CDR3 comprises 15 residues. Germline CDR1 is MGHRA and CDR2 is YSYEKL. V dropped 0 bases and J dropped 5 bases, with 8 bases sitting between them. CDR3: CASSQEGPHNSPLHF. In DNA, the CDR3 is TGCGCCAGCAGCCAAGAGGGGCCGCATAATTCACCCCTCCACTTT.

The chain links TRBV5-1 to TRBJ1-6; TRBD1 matches at 8 bases. The CDR3 is made up of 15 amino acids. Per germline, CDR1 SGHRS and CDR2 YFSETQ. V lost 4 bases, J lost 5 bases, and 5 bases stayed unmatched. The CDR3 DNA reads TGCGCCAGCAGCCCAGGGGGCCGTGATAATTCACCCCTCCACTTT. As protein: CASSPGGRDNSPLHF.

This clone was observed once. The chain is built from TRBV4-1 and TRBJ2-1; 9 nucleotides line up with TRBD1. V was clipped by 5 bases and J by 8 bases; unmatched bases: 7. CDR1 and CDR2 from the germline V gene are MGHRA and YSYEKL. The CDR3 is 14 residues long. The CDR3 here is CASSSITGGYEQFF. The DNA for the CDR3 is TGCGCCAGCAGCTCCATAACAGGGGGCTATGAGCAGTTCTTC.

The V and J genes are TRBV4-2 and TRBJ2-1; TRBD2 aligns across 8 bases. The CDR3 loop spans 17 amino acids. With V trimmed by 1 base and J by 6 bases, 11 bases remained unmatched. Germline lookup yields CDR1 LGHNA and CDR2 YNFKEQ. The DNA for the CDR3 is TGTGCCAGCAGCCAAGGGGGGAATCCCCGGGAGGGCAATGAGCAGTTCTTC. Protein: CASSQGGNPREGNEQFF.

A note on this clone: The same CDR3 can be traced to other DNA sequences in this sample. V gene TRBV18 combines with J gene TRBJ1-1; D is unresolved. This CDR3 comprises 13 residues. V was trimmed by 1 base and J by 1 base, leaving 4 bases between them. The germline gives CDR1 KGHSH, CDR2 LQKENI. CDR3 amino acids: CASSPRQNTEAFF. CDR3 DNA sequence: TGTGCCAGCTCACCACGGCAGAACACTGAAGCTTTCTTT.